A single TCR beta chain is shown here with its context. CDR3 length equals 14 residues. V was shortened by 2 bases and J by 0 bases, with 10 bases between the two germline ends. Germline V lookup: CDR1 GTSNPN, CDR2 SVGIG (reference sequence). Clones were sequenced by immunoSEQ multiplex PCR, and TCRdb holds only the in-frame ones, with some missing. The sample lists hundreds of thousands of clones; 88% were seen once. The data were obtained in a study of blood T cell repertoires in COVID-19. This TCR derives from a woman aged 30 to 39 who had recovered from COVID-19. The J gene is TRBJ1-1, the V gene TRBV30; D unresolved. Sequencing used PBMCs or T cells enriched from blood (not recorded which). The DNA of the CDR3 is TGTGCCTGGAGTTATGGAGCTATGAACACTGAAGCTTTCTTT. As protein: CAWSYGAMNTEAFF.